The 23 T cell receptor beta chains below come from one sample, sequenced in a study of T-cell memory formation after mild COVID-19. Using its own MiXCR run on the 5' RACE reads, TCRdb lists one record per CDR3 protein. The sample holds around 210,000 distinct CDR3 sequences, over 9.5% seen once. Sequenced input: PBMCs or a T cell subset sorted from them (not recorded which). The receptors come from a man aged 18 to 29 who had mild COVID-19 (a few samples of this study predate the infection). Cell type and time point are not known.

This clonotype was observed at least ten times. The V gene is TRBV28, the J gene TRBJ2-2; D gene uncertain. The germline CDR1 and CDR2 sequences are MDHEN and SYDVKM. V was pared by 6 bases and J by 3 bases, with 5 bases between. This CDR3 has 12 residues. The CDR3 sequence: CASRRYTGELFF. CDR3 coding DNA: TGTGCCAGCAGAAGATACACCGGGGAGCTGTTTTTT.

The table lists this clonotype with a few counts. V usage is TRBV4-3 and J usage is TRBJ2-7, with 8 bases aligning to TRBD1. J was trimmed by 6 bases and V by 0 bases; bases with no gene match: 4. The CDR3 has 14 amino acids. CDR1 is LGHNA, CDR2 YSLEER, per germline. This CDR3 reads CASSQETGGFEQYF. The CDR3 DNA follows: TGCGCCAGCAGCCAAGAAACAGGGGGATTCGAGCAGTACTTC.

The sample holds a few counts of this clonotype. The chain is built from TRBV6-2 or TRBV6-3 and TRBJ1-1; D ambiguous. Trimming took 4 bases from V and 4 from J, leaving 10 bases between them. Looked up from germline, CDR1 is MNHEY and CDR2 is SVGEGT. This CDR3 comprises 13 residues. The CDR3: CASSWHPTTEAFF. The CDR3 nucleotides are TGTGCCAGCAGTTGGCACCCCACCACTGAAGCTTTCTTT.

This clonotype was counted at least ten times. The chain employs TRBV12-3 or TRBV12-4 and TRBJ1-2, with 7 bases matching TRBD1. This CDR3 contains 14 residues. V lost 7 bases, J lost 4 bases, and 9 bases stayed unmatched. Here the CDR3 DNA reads TGTGCCAGCACCCCCCGGGCAGGGGGCTATGGCTACACCTTC. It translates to CASTPRAGGYGYTF.

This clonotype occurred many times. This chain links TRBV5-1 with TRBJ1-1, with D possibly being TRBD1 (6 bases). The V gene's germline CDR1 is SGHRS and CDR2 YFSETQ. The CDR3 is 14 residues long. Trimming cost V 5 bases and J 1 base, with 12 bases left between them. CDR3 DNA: TGCGCCAGCAGACTGCGGGACACGAACACTGAAGCTTTCTTT. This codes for CASRLRDTNTEAFF. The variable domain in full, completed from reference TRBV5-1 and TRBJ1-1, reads KAGVTQTPRYLIKTRGQQVTLSCSPISGHRSVSWYQQTPGQGLQFLFEYFSETQRNKGNFPGRFSGRQFSNSRSEMNVSTLELGDSALYLCASRLRDTNTEAFFGQGTRLTVV.

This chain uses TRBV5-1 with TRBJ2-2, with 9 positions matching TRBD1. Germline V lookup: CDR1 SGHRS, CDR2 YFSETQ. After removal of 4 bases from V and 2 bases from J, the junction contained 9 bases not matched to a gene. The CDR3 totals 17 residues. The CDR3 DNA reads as TGCGCCAGCAGCATGAAACCGGGACAGGGCAACACCGGGGAGCTGTTTTTT. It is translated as CASSMKPGQGNTGELFF. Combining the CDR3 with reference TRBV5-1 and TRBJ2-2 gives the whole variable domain KAGVTQTPRYLIKTRGQQVTLSCSPISGHRSVSWYQQTPGQGLQFLFEYFSETQRNKGNFPGRFSGRQFSNSRSEMNVSTLELGDSALYLCASSMKPGQGNTGELFFGEGSRLTVL.

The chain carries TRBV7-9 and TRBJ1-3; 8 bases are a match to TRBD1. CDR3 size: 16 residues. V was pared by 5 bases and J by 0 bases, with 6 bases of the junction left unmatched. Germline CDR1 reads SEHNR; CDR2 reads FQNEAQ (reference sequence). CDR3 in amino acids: CASSLGQALSGNTIYF. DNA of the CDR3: TGTGCCAGCAGCCTGGGACAGGCCCTCTCTGGAAACACCATATATTTT.

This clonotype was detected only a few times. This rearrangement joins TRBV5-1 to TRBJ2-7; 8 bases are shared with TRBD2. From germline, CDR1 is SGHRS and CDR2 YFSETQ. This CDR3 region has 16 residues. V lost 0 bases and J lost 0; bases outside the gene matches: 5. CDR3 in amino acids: CASSLVGGAPSYEQYV. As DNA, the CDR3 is TGCGCCAGCAGCTTGGTCGGGGGGGCCCCCTCCTACGAGCAGTACGTC.

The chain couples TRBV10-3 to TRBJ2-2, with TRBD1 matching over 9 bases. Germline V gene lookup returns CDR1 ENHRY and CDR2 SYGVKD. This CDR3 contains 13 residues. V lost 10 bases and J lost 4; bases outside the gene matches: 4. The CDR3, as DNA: TGTGCCACCCGACAGGGGGTCACCGGGGAGCTGTTTTTT. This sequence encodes CATRQGVTGELFF.

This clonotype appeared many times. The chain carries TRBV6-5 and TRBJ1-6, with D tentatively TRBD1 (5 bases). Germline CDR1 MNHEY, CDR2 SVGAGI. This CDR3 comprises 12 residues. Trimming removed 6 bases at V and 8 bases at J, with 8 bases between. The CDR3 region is CASRLGDSPLHF. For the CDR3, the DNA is TGTGCCAGCAGACTAGGGGATTCACCCCTCCACTTT.

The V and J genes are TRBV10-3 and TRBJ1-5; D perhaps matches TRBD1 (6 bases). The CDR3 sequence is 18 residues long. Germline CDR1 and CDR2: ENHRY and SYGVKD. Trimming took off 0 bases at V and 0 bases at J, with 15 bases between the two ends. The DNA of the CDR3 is TGTGCCATCAGTGAGTCGATAGTGGGGACATCTAGCAATCAGCCCCAGCATTTT. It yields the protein CAISESIVGTSSNQPQHF.

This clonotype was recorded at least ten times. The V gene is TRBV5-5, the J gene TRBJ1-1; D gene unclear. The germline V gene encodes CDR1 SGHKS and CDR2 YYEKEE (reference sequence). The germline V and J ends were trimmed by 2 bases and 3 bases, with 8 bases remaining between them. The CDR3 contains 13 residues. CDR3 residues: CASSLNGYTEAFF. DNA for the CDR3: TGTGCCAGCAGCTTAAACGGCTACACTGAAGCTTTCTTT.

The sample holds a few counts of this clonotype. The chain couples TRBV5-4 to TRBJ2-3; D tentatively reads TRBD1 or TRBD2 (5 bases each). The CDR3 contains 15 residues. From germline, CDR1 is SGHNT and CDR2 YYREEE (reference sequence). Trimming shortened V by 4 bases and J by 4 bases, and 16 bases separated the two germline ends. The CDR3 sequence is CASSPGSWGADTQYF. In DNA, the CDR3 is TGTGCCAGCAGCCCGGGGTCCTGGGGCGCAGATACGCAGTATTTT.

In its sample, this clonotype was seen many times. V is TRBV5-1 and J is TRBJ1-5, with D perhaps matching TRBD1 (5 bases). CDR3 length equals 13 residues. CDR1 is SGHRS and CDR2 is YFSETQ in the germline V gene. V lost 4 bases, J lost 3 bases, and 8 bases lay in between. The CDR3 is CASSLDTNQPQHF. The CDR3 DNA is TGCGCCAGCAGCCTGGACACCAATCAGCCCCAGCATTTT.

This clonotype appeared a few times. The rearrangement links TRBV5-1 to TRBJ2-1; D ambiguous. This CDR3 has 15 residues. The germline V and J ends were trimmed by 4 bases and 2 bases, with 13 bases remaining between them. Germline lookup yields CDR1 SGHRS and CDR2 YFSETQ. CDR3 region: CASSPAVVAYNEQFF. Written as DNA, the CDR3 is TGCGCCAGCAGCCCGGCGGTGGTAGCCTACAATGAGCAGTTCTTC.

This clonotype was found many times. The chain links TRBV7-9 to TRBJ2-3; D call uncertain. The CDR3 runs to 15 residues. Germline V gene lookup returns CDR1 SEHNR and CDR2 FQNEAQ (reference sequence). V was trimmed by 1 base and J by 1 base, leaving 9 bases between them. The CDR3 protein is CASSLGNTGTDTQYF. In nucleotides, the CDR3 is TGTGCCAGCAGCTTAGGCAATACAGGCACAGATACGCAGTATTTT.

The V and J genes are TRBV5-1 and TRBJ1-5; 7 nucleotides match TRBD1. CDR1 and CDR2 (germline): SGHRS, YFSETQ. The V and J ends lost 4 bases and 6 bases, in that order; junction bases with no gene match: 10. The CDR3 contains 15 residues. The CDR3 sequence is CASSVDRAAGQPQHF. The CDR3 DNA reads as TGCGCCAGCAGCGTTGACAGGGCGGCCGGTCAGCCCCAGCATTTT.

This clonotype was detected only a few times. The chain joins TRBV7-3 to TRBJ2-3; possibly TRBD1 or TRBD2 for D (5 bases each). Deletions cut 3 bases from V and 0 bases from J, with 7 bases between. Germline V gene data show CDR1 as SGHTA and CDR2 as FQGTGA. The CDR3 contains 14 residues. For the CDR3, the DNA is TGTGCCAGCAGCTTCCGGGACAGCACAGATACGCAGTATTTT. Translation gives CASSFRDSTDTQYF.

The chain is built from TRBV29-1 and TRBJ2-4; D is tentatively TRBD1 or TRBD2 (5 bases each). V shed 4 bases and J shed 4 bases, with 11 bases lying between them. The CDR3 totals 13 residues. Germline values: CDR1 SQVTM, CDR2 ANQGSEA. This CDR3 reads CSVAGDPKNIQYF. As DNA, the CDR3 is TGCAGCGTTGCCGGGGACCCTAAAAACATTCAGTACTTC.

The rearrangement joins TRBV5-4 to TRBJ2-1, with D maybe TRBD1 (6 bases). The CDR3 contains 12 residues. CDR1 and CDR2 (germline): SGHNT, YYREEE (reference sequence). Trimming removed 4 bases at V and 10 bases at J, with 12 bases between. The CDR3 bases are TGTGCCAGCAGCAAGGGACACGGGGAGCAGTTCTTC. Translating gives CASSKGHGEQFF.

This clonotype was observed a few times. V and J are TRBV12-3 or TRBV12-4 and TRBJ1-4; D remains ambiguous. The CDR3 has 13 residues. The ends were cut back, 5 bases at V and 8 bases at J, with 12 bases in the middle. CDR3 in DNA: TGTGCCAGCAGTAATCCGGGAGGGGAAAAACTGTTTTTT. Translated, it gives CASSNPGGEKLFF.

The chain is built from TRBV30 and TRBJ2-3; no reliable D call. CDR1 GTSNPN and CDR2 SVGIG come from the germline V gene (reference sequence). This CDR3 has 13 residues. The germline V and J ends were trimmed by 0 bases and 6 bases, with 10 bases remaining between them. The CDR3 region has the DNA TGTGCCTGGAGTGTTCAAATTGGGGATACGCAGTATTTT. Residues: CAWSVQIGDTQYF. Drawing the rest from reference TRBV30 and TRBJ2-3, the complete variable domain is SQTIHQWPATLVQPVGSPLSLECTVEGTSNPNLYWYRQAAGRGLQLLFYSVGIGQISSEVPQNLSASRPQDRQFILSSKKLLLSDSGFYLCAWSVQIGDTQYFGPGTRLTVL.

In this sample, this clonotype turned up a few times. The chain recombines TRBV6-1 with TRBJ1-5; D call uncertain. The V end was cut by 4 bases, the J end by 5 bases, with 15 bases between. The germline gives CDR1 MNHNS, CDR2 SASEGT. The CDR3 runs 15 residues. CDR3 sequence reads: CASSAETRIDQPQHF. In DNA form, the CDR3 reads TGTGCCAGCAGTGCGGAGACACGGATAGATCAGCCCCAGCATTTT.